The 10 T cell receptor beta chains presented below share a single source sample, sequenced in a study of blood T cell repertoires in COVID-19. Clones were read by immunoSEQ multiplex PCR, and TCRdb kept only the in-frame ones, dropping some. Of a few hundred thousand clones listed, more than 75% are singletons. Sequencing was carried out using PBMCs or T cells enriched from blood (not recorded which). These receptors were obtained from a woman aged 55-70 years in a cohort exposed to, infected with or recovered from COVID-19 (not recorded which).

The chain couples TRBV2 to TRBJ2-5, with 10 bases lining up with TRBD1. This CDR3 has 14 amino acids. Germline V gene data show CDR1 as SNHLY and CDR2 as FYNNEI. Trimming removed 6 bases from V and 3 bases from J; junction bases left unmatched: 4. The CDR3 region is CASSRDRGKETQYF. CDR3 coding DNA: TGTGCCAGCAGCAGGGACAGGGGAAAAGAGACCCAGTACTTC.

The chain employs TRBV6-5 and TRBJ2-7; 7 nucleotides line up with TRBD2. The CDR3 contains 12 residues. Germline lookup yields CDR1 MNHEY and CDR2 SVGAGI. J gave up 7 bases and V 9 bases, and 9 bases lay outside the gene matches. In nucleotides, the CDR3 is TGTGCCAGTGGTGGGGGGGGAGAAGAGCAGTACTTC. This sequence encodes CASGGGGEEQYF.

The V call is TRBV27, the J call TRBJ1-2; D ambiguous. The CDR3 contains 14 residues. Per the germline V gene, CDR1 is MNHEY and CDR2 is SMNVEV (reference sequence). Trimming removed 5 bases from V and 5 bases from J, with 15 bases in between. Here the CDR3 reads CASSPSPRRYGYTF. The CDR3 nucleotides are TGTGCCAGCAGTCCGTCACCCAGGAGGTATGGCTACACCTTC.

This chain uses TRBV6-5 with TRBJ1-2, with 8 bases that match TRBD1. V was pared by 7 bases and J by 2 bases, with 9 bases of the junction left unmatched. The CDR3 runs to 15 residues. Germline V lookup: CDR1 MNHEY, CDR2 SVGAGI. The CDR3 DNA reads as TGTGCCAGCACCAAGGATCGGACAGGGAACTATGGCTACACCTTC. Translation: CASTKDRTGNYGYTF.

CDR3 DNA: TGCGCCAGCAGCCAACTCCGACAGGGATCCTACGAGCAGTACTTC. Translation: CASSQLRQGSYEQYF. The chain is built from TRBV5-1 and TRBJ2-7; 7 nucleotides line up with TRBD1. This CDR3 comprises 15 residues. The V and J ends lost 4 bases and 1 base, in that order; junction bases with no gene match: 8. Germline CDR1 SGHRS, CDR2 YFSETQ.

The chain employs TRBV7-9 and TRBJ1-2; TRBD1 aligns across 7 bases. The ends lost 5 bases at V and 5 bases at J; junction bases unmatched: 8. This CDR3 has 14 residues. The V gene's germline CDR1 is SEHNR and CDR2 FQNEAQ (reference sequence). CDR3 coding DNA: TGTGCCAGCAGCCCGGGACAGATTTTTTATGGCTACACCTTC. This translates into CASSPGQIFYGYTF.

As to this clone: The same CDR3 also results from other DNA sequences found in this sample. The V call is TRBV28, the J call TRBJ1-5; perhaps TRBD1 as D (5 bases). The V end was cut by 4 bases, the J end by 5 bases, with 9 bases between. Germline V gene sequence: CDR1 MDHEN, CDR2 SYDVKM. The CDR3 is made up of 13 amino acids. The CDR3 DNA reads as TGTGCCAGCAGTTGGGGGGTTGATCAGCCCCAGCATTTT. It translates to CASSWGVDQPQHF. Combining the CDR3 with reference TRBV28 and TRBJ1-5 gives the whole variable domain DVKVTQSSRYLVKRTGEKVFLECVQDMDHENMFWYRQDPGLGLRLIYFSYDVKMKEKGDIPEGYSVSREKKERFSLILESASTNQTSMYLCASSWGVDQPQHFGDGTRLSIL.

The chain combines TRBV7-8 with TRBJ1-3, with 10 bases lining up with TRBD1. The junction had 15 bases not matched to a gene; V was cut back by 6 bases and J by 1 base. This CDR3 contains 19 residues. Germline CDR1 is SGHVS and CDR2 is FQNEAQ. The CDR3 DNA reads as TGTGCCAGCAGAGAGACGGGACAGGGGAAGGTGTCTTCTGGAAACACCATATATTTT. Translated, it gives CASRETGQGKVSSGNTIYF.

The gene calls are TRBV7-9 and TRBJ1-4; the D gene is possibly TRBD1 (5 bases). This CDR3 has 16 amino acids. Trimming took off 1 base at V and 5 bases at J, with 14 bases between the two ends. The germline V gene has CDR1 SEHNR and CDR2 FQNEAQ (reference sequence). Written as DNA, the CDR3 is TGTGCCAGCAGCTTAGGAAGGGGCCAGGGAAATGAAAAACTGTTTTTT. Amino acids: CASSLGRGQGNEKLFF.

The V call is TRBV6-4, the J call TRBJ1-6; 12 bases match TRBD1. Germline V gene data show CDR1 as MRHNA and CDR2 as SNTAGT. The CDR3 totals 19 residues. V lost 0 bases, J lost 9 bases, and 12 bases stayed unmatched. Here the CDR3 reads CASSDSRDRGPPIFSPLHF. CDR3 DNA: TGTGCCAGCAGTGACTCCCGGGACAGGGGGCCCCCTATTTTTTCACCCCTCCACTTT.